These T cell receptor beta chains were read from a single sample in a study of the immune and genomic landscape of osteosarcoma. Clones were read by immunoSEQ multiplex PCR, and TCRdb kept only the in-frame ones, dropping some. The sample consists of about 10,000 clones, around 71% of them appearing once. The sample consisted of osteosarcoma tumor tissue from the lung. These TCRs come from a human donor with osteosarcoma. Both conserved end residues are part of each CDR3. Fields, in order: clone size, V gene, D gene, J gene, CDR3 length, CDR3 protein, CDR3 DNA. D genes are given only for firm matches. Rows give clone size only sometimes, using once, few, many, or a class for an expanded clone.

-	TRBV5-4	TRBD1	TRBJ2-5	14	CASSSWDSRETQYF	TGTGCCAGCAGCTCATGGGACAGTCGGGAGACCCAGTACTTC
-	TRBV6-1	-	TRBJ2-2	15	CASSDRVGDTGELFF	TGTGCCAGCAGTGACAGGGTCGGGGACACCGGGGAGCTGTTTTTT
once	TRBV30	TRBD1	TRBJ2-7	14	CAYLNRGSTHEQYF	TGTGCCTACCTCAACAGGGGCTCCACACACGAGCAGTACTTC
-	TRBV19	-	TRBJ2-7	13	CASSIGGTREQYF	TGTGCCAGTAGCATAGGCGGGACGCGGGAGCAGTACTTC
-	TRBV21-1	-	TRBJ1-6	14	CASRGGASRSPLHF	TGTGCCAGCAGGGGGGGGGCATCCCGTTCACCCCTCCACTTT
once	TRBV7-8	TRBD1	TRBJ1-5	13	CASRGGPNQPQHF	TGTGCCAGCAGAGGGGGCCCCAATCAGCCCCAGCATTTT
-	TRBV14	-	TRBJ2-3	17	CASSQDVAGGGTDTQYF	TGTGCCAGCAGCCAAGACGTGGCTGGAGGGGGCACAGATACGCAGTATTTT
-	TRBV6-5	-	TRBJ2-3	11	CASRHTDTQYF	TGTGCCAGCCGGCACACAGATACGCAGTATTTT
-	TRBV15	-	TRBJ2-6	16	CATSRDAGSGANVLTF	TGTGCCACCAGCAGAGATGCGGGCTCTGGGGCCAACGTCCTGACTTTC
large	TRBV25-1	TRBD1	TRBJ2-1	14	CASRAGTGFNEQFF	TGTGCCAGCAGGGCCGGGACAGGGTTTAATGAGCAGTTCTTC
medium-sized	TRBV5-4	-	TRBJ2-4	15	CASSPSRSTKNIQYF	TGTGCCAGCAGCCCCTCCAGGAGTACCAAAAACATTCAGTACTTC
-	TRBV20-1	-	TRBJ1-4	11	CSARGGGKLFF	TGCAGTGCTAGGGGGGGTGGAAAACTGTTTTTT
-	TRBV29-1	-	TRBJ2-5	12	CSVVAYQETQYF	TGCAGCGTGGTAGCTTACCAAGAGACCCAGTACTTC
once	TRBV4-2	-	TRBJ2-1	14	CASSQLGEYNEQFF	TGTGCCAGCAGCCAATTAGGCGAATACAATGAGCAGTTCTTC
-	TRBV7-2	-	TRBJ1-1	17	CASSLFLDWRMNTEAFF	TGTGCCAGCAGCCTCTTTCTCGATTGGAGGATGAACACTGAAGCTTTCTTT
-	TRBV5-1	-	TRBJ1-4	14	CASSLEGMGEKLFF	TGCGCCAGCAGCCTGGAAGGGATGGGAGAAAAACTGTTTTTT
-	TRBV10-3	-	TRBJ2-7	13	CASTAENGDEQYF	TGTGCCAGCACAGCAGAAAATGGGGACGAGCAGTACTTC
-	TRBV6-1	-	TRBJ1-2	13	CASREGRHYGYTF	TGTGCCAGCAGAGAAGGTCGACATTATGGCTACACCTTC
few	TRBV28	-	TRBJ1-1	15	CASSLLGPPNTEAFF	TGTGCCAGCAGTTTATTAGGACCGCCGAACACTGAAGCTTTCTTT
-	TRBV2	-	TRBJ2-3	16	CASSAQPRPLGDTQYF	TGTGCCAGCAGTGCCCAGCCTAGGCCCCTGGGGGATACGCAGTATTTT
-	TRBV5-1	TRBD1	TRBJ2-7	15	CASSFPQTGSNEQYF	TGCGCCAGCAGCTTCCCACAGACAGGGAGTAACGAGCAGTACTTC
-	TRBV19	-	TRBJ2-5	15	CASSIVGLPAETQYF	TGTGCCAGTAGTATAGTCGGTTTACCCGCGGAGACCCAGTACTTC
-	TRBV6-5	-	TRBJ2-7	13	CASSTGTRVEQYF	TGTGCCAGCTCGACCGGGACCCGGGTCGAGCAGTACTTC
-	TRBV6-5	-	TRBJ2-7	15	CASSYPWQGVYEQYF	TGTGCCAGCAGTTACCCTTGGCAGGGAGTGTACGAGCAGTACTTC
-	TRBV29-1	-	TRBJ2-3	13	CSARQGGTDTQYF	TGCAGCGCCAGACAGGGAGGTACAGATACGCAGTATTTT
-	TRBV5-1	-	TRBJ2-2	15	CASSLGATNTGELFF	TGCGCCAGCAGCTTAGGTGCTACGAACACCGGGGAGCTGTTTTTT
-	TRBV28	-	TRBJ2-2	14	CASSSGINTGELFF	TGTGCCAGCAGTTCCGGGATTAACACCGGGGAGCTGTTTTTT
-	TRBV5-7	TRBD1	TRBJ1-1	12	CASSHGDREDFF	TGTGCCAGCAGTCACGGGGACAGAGAAGATTTCTTT
medium-sized	TRBV7-8	-	TRBJ1-2	13	CASGPVDNDGYTF	TGTGCCAGCGGCCCAGTGGACAACGATGGCTACACCTTC
-	TRBV7-9	-	TRBJ2-7	13	CASSSGGQYEQYF	TGTGCCAGCAGCTCGGGGGGACAGTACGAGCAGTACTTC
few	TRBV19	-	TRBJ2-2	14	CASRIRGNTGELFF	TGTGCCAGTAGGATCAGGGGGAACACCGGGGAGCTGTTTTTT
-	TRBV30	TRBD1	TRBJ1-4	15	CARNTGGTTTEKLFF	TGTGCCAGGAATACAGGGGGTACCACGACTGAAAAACTGTTTTTT
few	TRBV7-9	-	TRBJ1-1	13	CASSLQGYTEAFF	TGTGCCAGCAGCTTACAAGGGTACACTGAAGCTTTCTTT
few	TRBV5-5	TRBD1	TRBJ1-4	15	CASSSDGTGDEKLFF	TGTGCCAGCAGCTCCGACGGGACAGGCGATGAAAAACTGTTTTTT
-	TRBV29-1	TRBD1	TRBJ1-1	13	CSARQGGSTEAFF	TGCAGCGCCCGACAGGGAGGTTCCACTGAAGCTTTCTTT
-	TRBV10-3	TRBD1	TRBJ1-6	15	CAISDPGTGISPLHF	TGTGCCATCAGTGACCCAGGGACAGGGATTTCACCCCTCCACTTT
-	TRBV15	TRBD1	TRBJ1-4	18	CATSRSPGGFLTNEKLFF	TGTGCCACCAGCAGATCACCAGGGGGGTTCCTAACTAATGAAAAACTGTTTTTT
-	TRBV5-1	TRBD2	TRBJ2-7	14	CASSRSGTSYEQYF	TGCGCCAGCAGCAGAAGCGGGACCTCCTACGAGCAGTACTTC
-	TRBV6-1	-	TRBJ1-6	14	CASASSSYNSPLHF	TGTGCCAGCGCTTCGAGCTCCTATAATTCACCCCTCCACTTT
few	TRBV6-1	-	TRBJ1-5	15	CASSEGDGTNQPQHF	TGTGCCAGCAGTGAAGGGGACGGAACAAATCAGCCCCAGCATTTT
-	TRBV9	TRBD2	TRBJ2-1	16	CASSREGAGVGNEQFF	TGTGCCAGCAGCCGCGAGGGTGCGGGAGTGGGGAATGAGCAGTTCTTC
-	TRBV19	-	TRBJ2-1	13	CASAGGPHNEQFF	TGTGCCAGCGCTGGAGGGCCCCACAATGAGCAGTTCTTC
few	TRBV7-3	-	TRBJ2-1	15	CASSRSGLALDEQFF	TGTGCCAGCAGTCGTTCGGGGCTAGCTTTGGATGAGCAGTTCTTC
-	TRBV5-6	-	TRBJ1-1	15	CASSGGTAENTEAFF	TGTGCCAGCAGCGGGGGGACGGCTGAGAACACTGAAGCTTTCTTT
few	TRBV6-1	TRBD1	TRBJ2-5	14	CAIGQVGGMETQYF	TGTGCCATTGGACAGGTAGGGGGTATGGAGACCCAGTACTTC
-	TRBV9	-	TRBJ2-1	12	CASSAYLDEQFF	TGTGCCAGCAGCGCCTATCTGGATGAGCAGTTCTTC
-	TRBV4-1	-	TRBJ2-7	17	CASSEIGTSKLPYEQYF	TGCGCCAGCAGCGAAATCGGGACTTCCAAACTCCCCTACGAGCAGTACTTC
once	TRBV2	-	TRBJ2-1	12	CASRLWNNEQFF	TGTGCCAGCAGACTCTGGAACAATGAGCAGTTCTTC
-	TRBV10-3	-	TRBJ1-3	15	CASERPGPAGHTIYF	TGTGCCAGCGAAAGACCGGGACCGGCGGGGCACACCATATATTTT
-	TRBV6-4	-	TRBJ2-5	17	CASSGMTGPNPQETQYF	TGTGCCAGCAGTGGGATGACAGGCCCCAATCCACAAGAGACCCAGTACTTC